This T cell receptor (beta chain) is drawn from a study of cytomegalovirus exposure and HLA in healthy donors. About the study: There were 90 million to 140 million unique TCR beta sequences, drawn from 150 million to 200 million T cells, in an earlier analysis.

PCR involved 60 Vbeta and 13 Jbeta primers. TCRdb keeps only in-frame clones here, not all; method: immunoSEQ multiplex PCR. The sample has about 170,000 clones, approximately 80% seen once. Points on this clone: Its antigen is not known.

Per the germline V gene, CDR1 is SGHVS and CDR2 is FQNEAQ. Trimming removed 8 bases from V and 1 base from J; junction bases left unmatched: 6. The CDR3 has 14 amino acids. Whole-study findings and limits: The dataset shows that most TCR sequences were rare, while some public TCRs occurred in many donors. In all likelihood, a cluster of highly shared sequence variants was a sequencing artifact. TCR beta chain V- and J-gene trimming was linked, in a later analysis, to a missense variant in DCLRE1C.

This TCR derives from a male donor in good health and CMV-seronegative. V is TRBV7-8 and J is TRBJ2-3, with 7 bases aligning to TRBD2. Sample: PBMCs. The chain's CDR3 is CASGRRERTDTQYF. The CDR3 coding sequence is TGTGCCAGCGGGAGGCGGGAGCGCACAGATACGCAGTATTTT.